A single sample is the source of the 20 T cell receptor beta chains below, sequenced in a study of T cell clones after liver transplantation. The protocol was immunoSEQ multiplex PCR, while the TCRdb copy is restricted to in-frame clones and leaves out a portion. The repertoire holds about 76,000 clones, with over 65% as singletons. This specimen was CD4+ T cells from blood, taken at the 22-month timepoint. All receptors derive from a human patient who received a liver transplant. Some of the T cells may derive from the graft donor.

For this clone: One junction end disagrees with the germline gene, perhaps due to a read error. This chain uses TRBV6-5 with TRBJ1-1, with 8 nucleotides matching TRBD1. The germline V gene encodes CDR1 MNHEY and CDR2 SVGAGI. The CDR3 runs to 13 residues. This CDR3 is CAGSVQGATEAFF. CDR3 nucleotide sequence: TGTGCCGGCAGCGTCCAGGGGGCCACTGAAGCTTTCTTT.

The gene calls are TRBV7-9 and TRBJ2-2, with D unclear. The germline V gene encodes CDR1 SEHNR and CDR2 FQNEAQ (reference sequence). With 7 bases removed from V and 6 bases from J, the gap between germline ends came to 12 bases. The CDR3 has 13 amino acids. CDR3 region: CASNFAMAGELFF. In DNA, the CDR3 is TGTGCCAGCAATTTCGCAATGGCCGGGGAGCTGTTTTTT.

The chain recombines TRBV2 with TRBJ2-7; TRBD1 matches at 7 bases. Per germline, CDR1 SNHLY and CDR2 FYNNEI. V gave up 6 bases and J gave up 3 bases; unmatched junction bases: 8. The CDR3 is 14 residues long. The CDR3 loop reads CASSVRNRGYEQYF. For the CDR3, the DNA is TGTGCCAGCAGCGTGAGGAACAGGGGCTACGAGCAGTACTTC.

The V gene is TRBV5-6, the J gene TRBJ2-3; D is uncertain. Trimming pared 2 bases from V and 3 bases from J, leaving 10 bases between. The CDR3 spans 14 residues. Germline V gene sequence: CDR1 SGHDT, CDR2 YYEEEE. The CDR3 DNA reads TGTGCCAGCAGCTTTCGGCAGGCGACAGATACGCAGTATTTT. This gives the protein CASSFRQATDTQYF.

The V gene is TRBV10-3, the J gene TRBJ2-7, with no clear D. The CDR3 loop spans 14 amino acids. CDR1 is ENHRY, CDR2 SYGVKD, per germline. Trimming took off 2 bases at V and 7 bases at J, with 15 bases between the two ends. The CDR3: CAISEARSSIEQYF. CDR3 nucleotide sequence: TGTGCCATCAGTGAGGCCAGGAGTTCTATTGAGCAGTACTTC.

J is TRBJ1-1 and V is TRBV19; TRBD1 agrees at 12 bases. Trimming cost V 4 bases and J 6 bases; bases outside gene matches: 24. Looked up from germline, CDR1 is LNHDA and CDR2 is SQIVND (reference sequence). This CDR3 comprises 21 residues. CDR3 coding DNA: TGTGCCAGTAGTACACGCCCAAATCGGGACAGGGGGCGCGGGATGAGGGCTGAAGCTTTCTTT. Translation: CASSTRPNRDRGRGMRAEAFF.

This clone was detected once. This rearrangement joins TRBV27 to TRBJ2-3, with 14 bases matching TRBD2. The J segment lost 3 bases and the V segment lost 8 bases, leaving 10 bases of the junction unmatched. CDR1 MNHEY and CDR2 SMNVEV come from the germline V gene (reference sequence). CDR3 size: 17 residues. The CDR3 reads CASPSPRTSGRTDTQYF. CDR3 DNA sequence: TGTGCCAGCCCATCCCCCCGGACTAGCGGGAGGACAGATACGCAGTATTTT.

The chain employs TRBV28 and TRBJ2-6, with D hard to call. Trimming removed 9 bases from V and 1 base from J, with 1 base in between. CDR1 and CDR2 from the germline V gene are MDHEN and SYDVKM. The CDR3 is 11 residues long. CDR3 sequence reads: CASSGANVLTF. The CDR3 DNA reads as TGTGCCAGTTCTGGGGCCAACGTCCTGACTTTC.

This chain connects TRBV9 to TRBJ2-2, with D perhaps given as TRBD1 or TRBD2 (5 bases each). There are 16 residues in the CDR3. Per germline, CDR1 SGDLS and CDR2 YYNGEE. With 0 bases removed from V and 0 bases from J, the gap between germline ends came to 9 bases. CDR3: CASSVGGGANTGELFF. The CDR3 bases are TGTGCCAGCAGCGTAGGTGGGGGTGCGAACACCGGGGAGCTGTTTTTT.

The chain couples TRBV5-5 to TRBJ2-3, with 10 bases matching TRBD2. Looked up from germline, CDR1 is SGHKS and CDR2 is YYEKEE (reference sequence). The CDR3 sequence is 16 residues long. Unmatched junction bases numbered 7, after V lost 1 base and J lost 5 bases. Here the CDR3 DNA reads TGTGCCAGCAGCTTGTGGCTAGCGGGGGAGGGAGATACGCAGTATTTT. As protein: CASSLWLAGEGDTQYF.

The chain employs TRBV30 and TRBJ2-5; D remains ambiguous. The CDR3 consists of 12 residues. CDR1 and CDR2 (germline): GTSNPN, SVGIG (reference sequence). Between the trimmed V and J ends, which lost 0 bases and 5 bases, there was a span of 7 bases. CDR3 nucleotide sequence: TGTGCCTGGAGTGTTTCGGGTGAGACCCAGTACTTC. It codes for CAWSVSGETQYF.

The genes are TRBV29-1 and TRBJ1-2, with 7 bases identical to TRBD1. Germline assignment: CDR1 SQVTM and CDR2 ANQGSEA. The CDR3 extends over 12 amino acids. With 7 bases clipped from V and 5 bases from J, the junction kept 7 bases outside the gene matches. In DNA, the CDR3 is TGCAGCGCCATGGGACAGCTTTATGGCTACACCTTC. This translates into CSAMGQLYGYTF.

This clone appeared once. The V and J genes are TRBV5-1 and TRBJ2-5; D tentatively fits TRBD1 or TRBD2 (7 bases each). Germline assignment: CDR1 SGHRS and CDR2 YFSETQ. With 3 bases removed from V and 3 bases from J, the gap between germline ends came to 15 bases. The CDR3 is made up of 15 amino acids. CDR3 loop: CASSWEGQREETQYF. The CDR3 region has the DNA TGCGCCAGCAGCTGGGAGGGACAGAGGGAAGAGACCCAGTACTTC.

The rearrangement joins TRBV9 to TRBJ1-5, with D unclear. This CDR3 is built from 15 residues. Germline lookup yields CDR1 SGDLS and CDR2 YYNGEE. V lost 2 bases and J lost 4, with 13 bases in between. The CDR3 region is CASSVSPGLNQPQHF. DNA for the CDR3: TGTGCCAGCAGCGTCTCCCCGGGTCTTAATCAGCCCCAGCATTTT.

This clone turned up a few times. CDR3 in DNA: TGTGCCAGTAGTTCTCGGACAGGGAATGAAAAACTGTTTTTT. This gives the protein CASSSRTGNEKLFF. J is TRBJ1-4 and V is TRBV19; 8 bases map to TRBD1. Per the germline V gene, CDR1 is LNHDA and CDR2 is SQIVND (reference sequence). V lost 5 bases to trimming and J lost 5 bases; unmatched junction nucleotides: 4. The CDR3 spans 14 residues.

The chain uses TRBV7-2 and TRBJ2-3; D might be TRBD2 (7 bases). This CDR3 region has 12 residues. Trimming took off 8 bases at V and 10 bases at J, with 16 bases between the two ends. Germline V gives CDR1 SGHTA, CDR2 FQGNSA. CDR3 region: CASEGGSASQYF. The CDR3 bases are TGTGCCAGCGAGGGGGGGAGCGCCTCGCAGTATTTT.

This chain links TRBV19 with TRBJ2-2, with unresolved D. The CDR3 covers 13 residues. V was clipped by 3 bases and J by 7 bases, with 9 bases between them. CDR1 is LNHDA and CDR2 is SQIVND in the germline V gene (reference sequence). Here the CDR3 DNA reads TGTGCCAGTAGTATGATAATTATCGGGGAGCTGTTTTTT. Amino acids: CASSMIIIGELFF.

The genes are TRBV9 and TRBJ2-4, with 7 bases aligning to TRBD1. The CDR3 is made up of 16 amino acids. J was trimmed by 5 bases and V by 4 bases; bases with no gene match: 12. The germline gives CDR1 SGDLS, CDR2 YYNGEE. This CDR3 is CASSPRPGTDQNIQYF. CDR3 DNA sequence: TGTGCCAGCAGCCCACGTCCCGGGACAGATCAAAACATTCAGTACTTC.

This chain uses TRBV7-3 with TRBJ2-7; 7 positions agree with TRBD2. V gave up 2 bases and J gave up 4 bases; unmatched junction bases: 14. Germline values: CDR1 SGHTA, CDR2 FQGTGA. This CDR3 is 17 amino acids long. The CDR3 region is CASSLGPLGGNGYEQYF. CDR3 coding DNA: TGTGCCAGCAGCTTAGGGCCCTTGGGAGGGAACGGATACGAGCAGTACTTC. Full variable domain (remainder filled in from reference TRBV7-3 and TRBJ2-7): GAGVSQTPSNKVTEKGKYVELRCDPISGHTALYWYRQSLGQGPEFLIYFQGTGAADDSGLPNDRFFAVRPEGSVSTLKIQRTERGDSAVYLCASSLGPLGGNGYEQYFGPGTRLTVT.

The chain carries TRBV5-5 and TRBJ2-2; D is undetermined. CDR1 is SGHKS, CDR2 YYEKEE, per germline (reference sequence). CDR3 length equals 15 residues. V lost 7 bases and J 0 bases, leaving 13 bases between the germline ends. In nucleotides, the CDR3 is TGTGCCAGCTACTCGCAGCCGTCGAACACCGGGGAGCTGTTTTTT. It codes for CASYSQPSNTGELFF.